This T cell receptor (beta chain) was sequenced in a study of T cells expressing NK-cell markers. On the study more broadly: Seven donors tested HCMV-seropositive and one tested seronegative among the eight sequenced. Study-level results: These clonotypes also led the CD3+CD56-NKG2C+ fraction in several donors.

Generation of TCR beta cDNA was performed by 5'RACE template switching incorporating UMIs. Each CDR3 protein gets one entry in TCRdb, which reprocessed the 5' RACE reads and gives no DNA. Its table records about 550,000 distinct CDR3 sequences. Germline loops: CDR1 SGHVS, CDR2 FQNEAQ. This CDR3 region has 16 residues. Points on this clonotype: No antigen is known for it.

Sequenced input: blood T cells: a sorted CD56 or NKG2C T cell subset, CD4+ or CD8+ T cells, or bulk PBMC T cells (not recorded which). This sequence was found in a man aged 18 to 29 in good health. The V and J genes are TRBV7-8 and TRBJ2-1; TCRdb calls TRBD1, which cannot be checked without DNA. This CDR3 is CASSFGRTPSYNEQFF. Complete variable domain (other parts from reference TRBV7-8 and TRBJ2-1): GAGVSQSPRYKVAKRGQDVALRCDPISGHVSLFWYQQALGQGPEFLTYFQNEAQLDKSGLPSDRFFAERPEGSVSTLKIQRTQQEDSAVYLCASSFGRTPSYNEQFFGPGTRLTVL.